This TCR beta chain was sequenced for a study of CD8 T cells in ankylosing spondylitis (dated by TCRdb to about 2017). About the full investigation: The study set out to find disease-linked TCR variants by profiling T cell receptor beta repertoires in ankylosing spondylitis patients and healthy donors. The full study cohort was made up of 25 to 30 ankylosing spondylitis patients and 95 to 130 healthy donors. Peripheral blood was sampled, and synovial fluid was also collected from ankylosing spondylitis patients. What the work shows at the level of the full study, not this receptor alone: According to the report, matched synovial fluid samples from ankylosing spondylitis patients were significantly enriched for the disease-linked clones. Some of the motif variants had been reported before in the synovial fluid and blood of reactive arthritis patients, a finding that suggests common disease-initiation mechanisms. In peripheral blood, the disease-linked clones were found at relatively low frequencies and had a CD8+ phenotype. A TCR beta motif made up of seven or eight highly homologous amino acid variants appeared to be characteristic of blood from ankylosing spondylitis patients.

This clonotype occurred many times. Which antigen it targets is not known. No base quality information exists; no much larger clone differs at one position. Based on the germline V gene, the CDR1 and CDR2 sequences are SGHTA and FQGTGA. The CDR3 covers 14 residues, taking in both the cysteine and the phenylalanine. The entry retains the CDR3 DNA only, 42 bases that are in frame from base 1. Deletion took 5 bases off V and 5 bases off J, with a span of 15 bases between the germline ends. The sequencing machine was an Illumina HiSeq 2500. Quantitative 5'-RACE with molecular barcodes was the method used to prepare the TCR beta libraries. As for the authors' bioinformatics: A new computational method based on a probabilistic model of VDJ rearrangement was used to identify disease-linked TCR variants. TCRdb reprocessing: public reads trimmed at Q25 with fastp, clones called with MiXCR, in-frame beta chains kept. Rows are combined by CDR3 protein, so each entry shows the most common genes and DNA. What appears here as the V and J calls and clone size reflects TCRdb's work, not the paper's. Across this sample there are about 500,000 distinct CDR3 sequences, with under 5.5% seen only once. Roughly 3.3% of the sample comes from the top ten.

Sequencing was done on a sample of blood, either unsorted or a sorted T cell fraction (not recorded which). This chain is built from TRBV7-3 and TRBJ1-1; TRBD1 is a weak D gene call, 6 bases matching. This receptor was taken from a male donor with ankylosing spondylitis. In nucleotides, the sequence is TGTGCCAGCAGCCCGAACAGGGAGAATACTGAAGCTTTCTTT. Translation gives CASSPNRENTEAFF.